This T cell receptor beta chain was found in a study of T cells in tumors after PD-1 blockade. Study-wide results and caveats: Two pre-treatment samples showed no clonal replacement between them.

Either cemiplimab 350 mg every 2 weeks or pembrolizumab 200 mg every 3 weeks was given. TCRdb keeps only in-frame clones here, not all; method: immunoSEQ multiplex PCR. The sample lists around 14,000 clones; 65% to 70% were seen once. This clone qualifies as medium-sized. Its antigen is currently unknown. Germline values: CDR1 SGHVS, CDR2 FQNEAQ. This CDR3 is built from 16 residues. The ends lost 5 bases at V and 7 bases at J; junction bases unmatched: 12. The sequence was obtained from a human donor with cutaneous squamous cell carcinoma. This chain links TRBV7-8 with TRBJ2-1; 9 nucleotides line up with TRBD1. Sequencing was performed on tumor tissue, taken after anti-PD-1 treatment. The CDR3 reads CASSHTTTGGWNEQFF. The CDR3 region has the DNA TGTGCCAGCAGCCATACCACCACAGGGGGCTGGAATGAGCAGTTCTTC.